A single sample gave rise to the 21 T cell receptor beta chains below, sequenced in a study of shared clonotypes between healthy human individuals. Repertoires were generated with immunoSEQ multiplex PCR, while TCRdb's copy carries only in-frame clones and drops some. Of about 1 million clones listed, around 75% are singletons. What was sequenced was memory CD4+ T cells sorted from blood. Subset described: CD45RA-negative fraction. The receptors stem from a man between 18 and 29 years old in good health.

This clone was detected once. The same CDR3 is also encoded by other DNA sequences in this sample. In nucleotides, the CDR3 is TGCGCCAGCAGCCAAGAGGGACTAGCGGCTTACAATGAGCAGTTCTTC. Encoded protein: CASSQEGLAAYNEQFF. The V gene is TRBV4-3, the J gene TRBJ2-1, with 11 bases that match TRBD2. CDR1 is LGHNA and CDR2 is YSLEER in the germline V gene. The trim removed 0 bases at V and 4 bases at J, leaving 2 bases unmatched. CDR3 length equals 16 residues.

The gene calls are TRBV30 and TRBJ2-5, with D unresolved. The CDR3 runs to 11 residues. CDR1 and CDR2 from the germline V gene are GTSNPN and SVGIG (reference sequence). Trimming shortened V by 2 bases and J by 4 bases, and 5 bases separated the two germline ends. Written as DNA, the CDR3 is TGTGCCTGGAGTCCCCTAGAGACCCAGTACTTC. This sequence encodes CAWSPLETQYF.

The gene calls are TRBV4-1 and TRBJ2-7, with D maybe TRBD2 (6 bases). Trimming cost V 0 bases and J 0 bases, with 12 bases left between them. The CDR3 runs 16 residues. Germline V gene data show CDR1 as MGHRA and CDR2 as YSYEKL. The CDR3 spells CASSQEKQGGSYEQYF. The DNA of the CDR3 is TGCGCCAGCAGCCAAGAAAAGCAGGGAGGCTCCTACGAGCAGTACTTC.

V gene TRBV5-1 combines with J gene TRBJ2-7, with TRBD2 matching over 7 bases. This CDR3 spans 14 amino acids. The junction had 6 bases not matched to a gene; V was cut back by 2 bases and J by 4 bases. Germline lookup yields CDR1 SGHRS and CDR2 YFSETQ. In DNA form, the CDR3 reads TGCGCCAGCAGCTTATCGGGACTATTATACGAGCAGTACTTC. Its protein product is CASSLSGLLYEQYF.

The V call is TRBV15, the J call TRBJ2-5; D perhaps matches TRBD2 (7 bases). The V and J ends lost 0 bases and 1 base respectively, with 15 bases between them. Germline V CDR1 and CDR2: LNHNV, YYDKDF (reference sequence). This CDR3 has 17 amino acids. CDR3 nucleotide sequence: TGTGCCACCAGCAGAGATCTATGGGGGGGCAGCCAAGAGACCCAGTACTTC. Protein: CATSRDLWGGSQETQYF.

CDR3 sequence: CASNSGGQGSYEQYF. Here the CDR3 DNA reads TGTGCCAGCAACTCCGGGGGACAGGGCTCCTACGAGCAGTACTTC. The V and J genes are TRBV9 and TRBJ2-7; 9 positions match TRBD1. The CDR3 runs to 15 residues. V lost 6 bases to trimming and J lost 0 bases; unmatched junction nucleotides: 7. Germline CDR1 is SGDLS and CDR2 is YYNGEE.

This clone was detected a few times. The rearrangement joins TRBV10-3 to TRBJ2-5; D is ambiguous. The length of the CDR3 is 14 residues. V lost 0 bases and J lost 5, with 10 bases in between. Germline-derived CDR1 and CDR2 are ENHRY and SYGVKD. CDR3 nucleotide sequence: TGTGCCATCAGTGAGTCAGGGTTCGGGGAGACCCAGTACTTC. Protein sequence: CAISESGFGETQYF.

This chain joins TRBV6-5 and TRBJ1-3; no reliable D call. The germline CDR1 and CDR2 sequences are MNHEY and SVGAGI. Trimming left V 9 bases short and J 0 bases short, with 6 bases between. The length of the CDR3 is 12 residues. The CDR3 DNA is TGTGCCAGTCAGAGCTCTGGAAACACCATATATTTT. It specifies CASQSSGNTIYF.

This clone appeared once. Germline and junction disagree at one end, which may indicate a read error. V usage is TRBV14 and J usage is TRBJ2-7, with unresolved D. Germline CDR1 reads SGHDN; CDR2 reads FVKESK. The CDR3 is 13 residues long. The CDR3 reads CASSQEQRRTAVF. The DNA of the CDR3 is TGTGCCAGCAGCCAAGAACAGAGGAGAACAGCCGTCTTC. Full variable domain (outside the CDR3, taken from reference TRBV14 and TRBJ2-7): EAGVTQFPSHSVIEKGQTVTLRCDPISGHDNLYWYRRVMGKEIKFLLHFVKESKQDESGMPNNRFLAERTGGTYSTLKVQPAELEDSGVYFCASSQEQRRTAVFGPGTRLTVT.

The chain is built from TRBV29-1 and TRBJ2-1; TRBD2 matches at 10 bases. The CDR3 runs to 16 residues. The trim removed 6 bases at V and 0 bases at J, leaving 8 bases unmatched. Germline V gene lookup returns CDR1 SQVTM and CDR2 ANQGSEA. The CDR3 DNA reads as TGCAGCGTGGCCCCTAGCGGGAGCGGCTCCTACAATGAGCAGTTCTTC. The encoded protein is CSVAPSGSGSYNEQFF.

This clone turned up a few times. The CDR3 sequence: CASSDTGGNPYGYTF. The CDR3 coding sequence is TGTGCCAGCAGTGATACAGGGGGAAATCCCTATGGCTACACCTTC. This sequence joins TRBV2 and TRBJ1-2; 8 positions match TRBD1. The V and J ends lost 3 bases and 4 bases, in that order; junction bases with no gene match: 7. Germline lookup yields CDR1 SNHLY and CDR2 FYNNEI. The CDR3 sequence is 15 residues long.

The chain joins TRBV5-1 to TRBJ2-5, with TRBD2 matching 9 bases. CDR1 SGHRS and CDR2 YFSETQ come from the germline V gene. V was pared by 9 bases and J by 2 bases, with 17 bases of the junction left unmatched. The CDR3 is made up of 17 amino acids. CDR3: CATSLGGGGRNQETQYF. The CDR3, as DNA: TGCGCCACAAGTCTTGGCGGGGGGGGACGAAATCAAGAGACCCAGTACTTC.

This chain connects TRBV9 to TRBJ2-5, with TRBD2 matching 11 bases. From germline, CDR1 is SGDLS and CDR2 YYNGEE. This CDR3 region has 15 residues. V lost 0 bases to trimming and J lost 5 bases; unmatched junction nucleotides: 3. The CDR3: CASSVDSGRGETQYF. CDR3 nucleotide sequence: TGTGCCAGCAGCGTAGATAGCGGGAGGGGGGAGACCCAGTACTTC.

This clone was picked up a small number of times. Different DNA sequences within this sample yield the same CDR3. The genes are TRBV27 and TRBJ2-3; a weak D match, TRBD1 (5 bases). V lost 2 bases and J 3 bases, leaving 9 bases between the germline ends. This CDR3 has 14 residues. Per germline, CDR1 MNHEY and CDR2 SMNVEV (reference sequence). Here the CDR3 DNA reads TGTGCCAGCAGTTTACAGGGTCGGACAGATACGCAGTATTTT. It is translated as CASSLQGRTDTQYF.

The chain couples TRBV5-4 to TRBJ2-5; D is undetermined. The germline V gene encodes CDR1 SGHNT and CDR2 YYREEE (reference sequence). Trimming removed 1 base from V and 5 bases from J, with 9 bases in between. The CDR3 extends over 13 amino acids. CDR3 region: CASSLNIGETQYF. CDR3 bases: TGTGCCAGCAGCTTGAACATTGGCGAGACCCAGTACTTC.

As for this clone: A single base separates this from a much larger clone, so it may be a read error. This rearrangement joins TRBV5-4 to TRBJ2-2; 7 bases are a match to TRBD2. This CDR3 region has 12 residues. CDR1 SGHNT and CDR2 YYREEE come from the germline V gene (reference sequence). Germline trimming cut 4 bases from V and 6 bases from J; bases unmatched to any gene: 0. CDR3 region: CASSRGAGELFF. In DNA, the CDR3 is TGTGCCAGCAGCCGGGGGGCCGGGGAGCTGTTTTTT.

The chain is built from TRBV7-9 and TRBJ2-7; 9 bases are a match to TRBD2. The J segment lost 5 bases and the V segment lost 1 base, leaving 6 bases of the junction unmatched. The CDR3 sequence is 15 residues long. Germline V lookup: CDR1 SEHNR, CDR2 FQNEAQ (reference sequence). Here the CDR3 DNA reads TGTGCCAGCAGCTTAGGGGCTAGCGGGGACAACGAGCAGTACTTC. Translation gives CASSLGASGDNEQYF.

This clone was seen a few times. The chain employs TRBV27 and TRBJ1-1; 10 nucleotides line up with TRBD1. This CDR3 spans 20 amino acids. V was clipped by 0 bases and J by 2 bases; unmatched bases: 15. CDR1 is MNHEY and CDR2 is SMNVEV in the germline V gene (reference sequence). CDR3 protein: CASSLSHGFRDRGVNTEAFF. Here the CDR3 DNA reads TGTGCCAGCAGTTTATCTCACGGCTTCCGGGACAGGGGCGTTAACACTGAAGCTTTCTTT.

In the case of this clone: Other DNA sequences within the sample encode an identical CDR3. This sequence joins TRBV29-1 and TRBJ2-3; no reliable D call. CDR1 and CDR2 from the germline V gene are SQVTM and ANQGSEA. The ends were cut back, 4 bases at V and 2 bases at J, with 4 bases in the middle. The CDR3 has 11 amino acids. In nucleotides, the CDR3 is TGCAGCGTTGGGGACACAGATACGCAGTATTTT. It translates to CSVGDTDTQYF.

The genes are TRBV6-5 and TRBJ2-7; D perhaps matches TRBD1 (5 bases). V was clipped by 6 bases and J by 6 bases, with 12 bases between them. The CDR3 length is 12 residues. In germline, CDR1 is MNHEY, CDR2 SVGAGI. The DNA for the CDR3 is TGTGCCAGCAGCACACAGGCATTCGAGCAGTACTTC. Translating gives CASSTQAFEQYF.

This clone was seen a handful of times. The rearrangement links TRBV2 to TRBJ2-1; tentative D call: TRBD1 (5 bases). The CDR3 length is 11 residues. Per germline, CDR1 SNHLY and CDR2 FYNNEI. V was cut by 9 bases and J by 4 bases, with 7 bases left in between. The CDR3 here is CASRQYNEQFF. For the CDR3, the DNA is TGTGCCAGTAGACAGTACAATGAGCAGTTCTTC.